The T cell receptor beta chain under discussion was sequenced for a study of cytomegalovirus exposure and HLA in healthy donors. The study, taken as a whole, reports: DRB1 had the most TCR associations and HLA-C the fewest, a later analysis found, with rates varying by HLA locus. Cytomegalovirus status was reportedly diagnosed by the classifier with high sensitivity and specificity. A later analysis associated some 16,000 TCR beta sequences with HLA alleles at a 0.05 false discovery rate.

As concerns this clone: Antigen specificity is unknown.

Researchers ran the PCR with 60 Vbeta and 13 Jbeta primers. Repertoires were generated with immunoSEQ multiplex PCR, while TCRdb's copy carries only in-frame clones and drops some. The sample holds about 140,000 clones, approximately 82% seen once. This CDR3 region has 14 residues. Looked up from germline, CDR1 is MDHEN and CDR2 is SYDVKM. Between the trimmed V and J ends, which lost 8 bases and 1 base, there was a span of 12 bases. This rearrangement joins TRBV28 to TRBJ1-5; a possible D gene is TRBD1 (5 bases). The material sequenced was PBMCs. The sequence derives from a middle-aged man in good health and CMV-seronegative. The CDR3 protein is CASLGGWSNQPQHF. CDR3 nucleotide sequence: TGTGCCAGCCTCGGGGGTTGGAGCAATCAGCCCCAGCATTTT.